This entry describes one TCR beta chain. This CDR3 is built from 15 residues. From germline, CDR1 is MNHEY and CDR2 SVGAGI. Unmatched junction bases numbered 5, after V lost 7 bases and J lost 4 bases. The sample belongs to a study of control samples from healthy donors and cancer patients. Using immunoSEQ multiplex PCR, the repertoire was profiled, and TCRdb retains in-frame clones only, with some absent. The sample contains more than 100,000 clones, approximately 88% of which appear only once. The receptor comes from a man aged 40-55 years in good health. Sequencing was carried out using blood. V usage is TRBV6-5 and J usage is TRBJ2-2; 11 bases are a match to TRBD2. CDR3 region: CASTVTSGVTGELFF. The CDR3 coding sequence is TGTGCCAGCACTGTGACTAGCGGGGTCACCGGGGAGCTGTTTTTT.